These 9 T cell receptor beta chains came from one sample sequenced in a study of CD8+ T cells in alopecia areata. Following extraction, RNA underwent reverse transcription to cDNA, which served as the sequencing template. Here immunoSEQ multiplex PCR was the method, and the copy in TCRdb shows in-frame clones only, minus some. This sample yields 140,000 to 150,000 clones, of which around 62% are seen a single time; just over 35% belongs to the top ten. The specimen was CD8+ T cells sorted from blood. All receptors come from a human donor in good health.

Comments on this clone: The sample has other DNA sequences that encode this CDR3 too. V is TRBV9 and J is TRBJ1-1; D remains ambiguous. This CDR3 is 14 amino acids long. CDR1 is SGDLS and CDR2 is YYNGEE in the germline V gene. V was cut by 0 bases and J by 1 base, with 7 bases left in between. CDR3 nucleotides: TGTGCCAGCAGCGTAGGTGGAGCGAACACTGAAGCTTTCTTT. Its translation is CASSVGGANTEAFF.

This clone was seen more than once but under ten times. V gene TRBV29-1 combines with J gene TRBJ1-2; D gene unclear. The CDR3 has 12 residues. Germline V gene lookup returns CDR1 SQVTM and CDR2 ANQGSEA. V dropped 6 bases and J dropped 8 bases, with 16 bases sitting between them. CDR3 residues: CSVAGSPGGYTF. CDR3 nucleotides: TGCAGCGTCGCCGGGTCCCCGGGGGGCTACACCTTC. Supplemented by reference TRBV29-1 and TRBJ1-2, the full variable domain reads SAVISQKPSRDICQRGTSLTIQCQVDSQVTMMFWYRQQPGQSLTLIATANQGSEATYESGFVIDKFPISRPNLTFSTLTVSNMSPEDSSIYLCSVAGSPGGYTFGSGTRLTVV.

This clone has just a few counts. The chain employs TRBV5-1 and TRBJ2-7; no definite D call. The ends were cut back, 0 bases at V and 0 bases at J, with 7 bases in the middle. CDR1 is SGHRS and CDR2 is YFSETQ in the germline V gene. The CDR3 extends over 14 amino acids. CDR3 bases: TGCGCCAGCAGCTTGGGGGTCACCTCCTACGAGCAGTACTTC. Residues: CASSLGVTSYEQYF.

The chain links TRBV2 to TRBJ2-2, with a tentative D call TRBD2 (5 bases). Germline CDR1 and CDR2: SNHLY and FYNNEI. The CDR3 consists of 14 residues. V was trimmed by 4 bases and J by 4 bases, leaving 10 bases between them. The DNA for the CDR3 is TGTGCCAGCAGTGGCGGGCGTAGCACCGGGGAGCTGTTTTTT. Translation gives CASSGGRSTGELFF.

This clone turned up a few times. The chain employs TRBV29-1 and TRBJ2-6; D is undetermined. V lost 0 bases and J lost 4, with 19 bases in between. Germline-derived CDR1 and CDR2 are SQVTM and ANQGSEA. This CDR3 has 18 residues. CDR3 region: CSVEDRGSRDFGANVLTF. CDR3 DNA sequence: TGCAGCGTTGAAGACCGTGGATCAAGAGACTTCGGGGCCAACGTCCTGACTTTC.

The rearrangement joins TRBV7-9 to TRBJ1-5; the match to TRBD1 covers 8 bases. The germline V gene encodes CDR1 SEHNR and CDR2 FQNEAQ (reference sequence). This CDR3 spans 15 amino acids. Germline trimming cut 5 bases from V and 0 bases from J; bases unmatched to any gene: 3. CDR3 region: CASSTDRVSNQPQHF. Here the CDR3 DNA reads TGTGCCAGCAGCACGGACAGGGTTAGCAATCAGCCCCAGCATTTT.

The J gene is TRBJ2-5, the V gene TRBV11-2; perhaps TRBD2 as D (5 bases). With 0 bases removed from V and 2 bases from J, the gap between germline ends came to 10 bases. Germline values: CDR1 SGHAT, CDR2 FQNNGV. This CDR3 region has 15 residues. The CDR3 loop reads CASSLDTGWQETQYF. The DNA of the CDR3 is TGTGCCAGCAGCTTAGATACGGGGTGGCAAGAGACCCAGTACTTC.

The chain joins TRBV29-1 to TRBJ2-3; D may be TRBD2 (7 bases). V was pared by 0 bases and J by 4 bases, with 11 bases between. Germline loops: CDR1 SQVTM, CDR2 ANQGSEA. The CDR3 contains 14 residues. CDR3 coding DNA: TGCAGCGTTGAAGATGGGGGGGGCGCAGATACGCAGTATTTT. It encodes CSVEDGGGADTQYF.

The sample holds a few counts of this clone. This chain joins TRBV4-1 and TRBJ2-7, with 8 bases fitting TRBD1. Germline CDR1 MGHRA, CDR2 YSYEKL. Germline trimming cut 2 bases from V and 3 bases from J; bases unmatched to any gene: 6. The CDR3 spans 15 residues. CDR3 nucleotide sequence: TGCGCCAGCAGCCAATACCTCACAGGGGGCTACGAGCAGTACTTC. Translating gives CASSQYLTGGYEQYF.